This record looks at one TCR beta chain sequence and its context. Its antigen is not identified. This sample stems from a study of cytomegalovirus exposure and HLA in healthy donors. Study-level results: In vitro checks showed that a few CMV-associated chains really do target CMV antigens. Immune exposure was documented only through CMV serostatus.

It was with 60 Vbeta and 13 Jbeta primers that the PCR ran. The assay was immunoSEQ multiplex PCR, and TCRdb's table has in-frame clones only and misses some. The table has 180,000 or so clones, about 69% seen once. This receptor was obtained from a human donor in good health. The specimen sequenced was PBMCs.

The CDR3 reads CASSLIYRTAIGNTIYF. As DNA, the CDR3 is TGTGCCAGCAGCTTGATCTACCGGACAGCGATTGGAAACACCATATATTTT. The gene calls are TRBV11-2 and TRBJ1-3, with D maybe TRBD1 (6 bases). CDR3 length: 17 residues. Germline assignment: CDR1 SGHAT and CDR2 FQNNGV. V was cut by 3 bases and J by 3 bases, with 18 bases left in between.